These 25 T cell receptor beta chains originate from one sample sequenced in a study of blood T cells in healthy people across ages (dated by TCRdb to between 2014 and 2017). The library was obtained by 5' RACE. TCRdb records Illumina HiSeq 2500 as the sequencer. The second PCR ran for roughly 7 to 12 cycles and used a J-beta primer mix along with a sample-barcoded 5' primer. The public reads were run again by TCRdb, first through fastp at Q25 and then through MiXCR, and only productive beta chains were kept. Under each unique CDR3 protein, matching rows form one entry showing the most common genes and DNA. Across this sample there are around 1,500,000 distinct CDR3 sequences, with 42% seen only once. The ten largest clones represent 7% to 9.5% of the sample. The specimen was blood. Receptor source: a woman aged 18-30 years in good health.

The table lists this clonotype with a few counts. V and J are TRBV20-1 and TRBJ1-6; TRBD1 might be the D (5 bases). Per germline, CDR1 DFQATT and CDR2 SNEGSKA (reference sequence). The CDR3 is 14 residues long. Trimming removed 5 bases from V and 8 bases from J, with 16 bases in between. This CDR3 reads CSAPRGRADSPLHF. The CDR3 DNA follows: TGCAGTGCTCCTAGGGGAAGGGCTGATTCACCCCTCCACTTT.

CDR3 bases: TGTGCCAGCAGCTTACTTTCGGGACTAGCGGGGGACGAGACGCAGTATTTT. Residues: CASSLLSGLAGDETQYF. V and J are TRBV13 and TRBJ2-3, with 14 bases lining up with TRBD2. CDR3 size: 17 residues. Trimming removed 2 bases from V and 9 bases from J; junction bases left unmatched: 10. Germline values: CDR1 PRHDT, CDR2 FYEKMQ (reference sequence).

The genes are TRBV28 and TRBJ2-1; D call uncertain. This CDR3 is built from 16 residues. V was trimmed by 5 bases and J by 4 bases, leaving 18 bases between them. CDR1 is MDHEN and CDR2 is SYDVKM in the germline V gene. The CDR3 DNA sequence: TGTGCCAGCAGTCCGCCGTGGCAGCCCTTTTACAATGAGCAGTTCTTC. This sequence encodes CASSPPWQPFYNEQFF. Complete variable domain (other parts from reference TRBV28 and TRBJ2-1): DVKVTQSSRYLVKRTGEKVFLECVQDMDHENMFWYRQDPGLGLRLIYFSYDVKMKEKGDIPEGYSVSREKKERFSLILESASTNQTSMYLCASSPPWQPFYNEQFFGPGTRLTVL.

The gene calls are TRBV27 and TRBJ2-1; D gene unclear. TRBJ2-7 explains the end of the DNA better; the J call may be wrong. The CDR3 is made up of 15 amino acids. The germline CDR1 and CDR2 sequences are MNHEY and SMNVEV (reference sequence). CDR3 loop: CASSLAGVYYNEQYF. In DNA form, the CDR3 reads TGTGCCAGCAGTTTAGCTGGGGTCTACTACAATGAGCAGTACTTC.

This clonotype was observed at least ten times. The gene calls are TRBV20-1 and TRBJ1-2; D is undetermined. Germline-derived CDR1 and CDR2 are DFQATT and SNEGSKA (reference sequence). The CDR3 consists of 11 residues. V was cut by 3 bases and J by 0 bases, with 2 bases left in between. CDR3 coding DNA: TGCAGTGCTAGTACTAACTATGGCTACACCTTC. It is translated as CSASTNYGYTF.

V is TRBV12-3 or TRBV12-4 and J is TRBJ2-1; 10 nucleotides agree with TRBD2. Trimming removed 5 bases from V and 2 bases from J; junction bases left unmatched: 6. This CDR3 contains 16 residues. The CDR3 loop reads CASSPRTSGPYNEQFF. The CDR3 DNA reads as TGTGCCAGCAGTCCCCGGACTAGCGGCCCCTACAATGAGCAGTTCTTC.

The table lists this clonotype with many counts. The chain combines TRBV5-1 with TRBJ2-7; D is unresolved. The germline V and J ends were trimmed by 4 bases and 4 bases, with 18 bases remaining between them. Germline CDR1 is SGHRS and CDR2 is YFSETQ. The CDR3 extends over 15 amino acids. The CDR3 sequence is CASSRDSLGRYEQYF. In nucleotides, the CDR3 is TGCGCCAGCAGCCGCGACTCCTTGGGAAGGTACGAGCAGTACTTC.

This clonotype appeared many times. The chain couples TRBV18 to TRBJ2-7; TRBD2 is a possible D gene (5 bases). The germline V and J ends were trimmed by 2 bases and 4 bases, with 9 bases remaining between them. In germline, CDR1 is KGHSH, CDR2 LQKENI. The CDR3 has 13 residues. CDR3 nucleotides: TGTGCCAGCTCACCAGGGAGATCTTACGAGCAGTACTTC. Translating it yields CASSPGRSYEQYF.

This chain links TRBV12-3 or TRBV12-4 with TRBJ2-1, with D maybe TRBD1 (5 bases). V lost 7 bases and J 0 bases, leaving 16 bases between the germline ends. The length of the CDR3 is 16 residues. CDR3 DNA sequence: TGTGCCAGCATGGGATGGGGCAGGGCCTCCTACAATGAGCAGTTCTTC. The encoded protein is CASMGWGRASYNEQFF.

V and J are TRBV11-2 and TRBJ2-5; the D gene is possibly TRBD2 (6 bases). The end of the DNA aligns better with TRBJ2-7, so the J call may be wrong. The CDR3 has 13 residues. The germline V gene encodes CDR1 SGHAT and CDR2 FQNNGV. CDR3 residues: CASSLAGGVEQYF. In DNA form, the CDR3 reads TGTGCCAGCAGCTTAGCTGGCGGGGTCGAGCAGTACTTC.

The gene calls are TRBV20-1 and TRBJ1-2; D not certain. Per germline, CDR1 DFQATT and CDR2 SNEGSKA (reference sequence). V gave up 0 bases and J gave up 8 bases, with 13 bases separating them. CDR3 size: 13 residues. The CDR3 region has the DNA TGCAGTGCTAGAGATGTAACCCCGAGAGGCTACACCTTC. Translating it yields CSARDVTPRGYTF.

The sample holds one count of this clonotype. A read error is possible here, since a much larger clone lies one base away. This chain links TRBV6-2 or TRBV6-3 with TRBJ2-7; tentative D call: TRBD2 (6 bases). CDR1 is MNHEY and CDR2 is SVGEGT in the germline V gene. The V end was cut by 4 bases, the J end by 0 bases, with 16 bases between. The CDR3 has 16 residues. The CDR3 DNA sequence: TGTGCCAGCAGTTCTCTCGACGGGGGAAGCTCCTACGAGCAGTACTTC. This encodes CASSSLDGGSSYEQYF.

This clonotype was picked up a small number of times. This chain joins TRBV30 and TRBJ1-5; 8 bases are a match to TRBD1. Germline V lookup: CDR1 GTSNPN, CDR2 SVGIG (reference sequence). V gave up 0 bases and J gave up 2 bases; unmatched junction bases: 0. This CDR3 has 14 residues. In DNA form, the CDR3 reads TGTGCCTGGAGTGTACAGGGGGGCAATCAGCCCCAGCATTTT. Protein product: CAWSVQGGNQPQHF.

The gene calls are TRBV12-3 or TRBV12-4 and TRBJ1-4; perhaps TRBD1 as D (6 bases). The CDR3 runs to 14 residues. V was trimmed by 4 bases and J by 4 bases, leaving 10 bases between them. The CDR3 bases are TGTGCCAGCAGTTGGACAGCCAGTAATGAAAAACTGTTTTTT. Encoded protein: CASSWTASNEKLFF.

This chain joins TRBV7-9 and TRBJ1-1, with D perhaps matching TRBD1 (5 bases). Trimming cost V 5 bases and J 3 bases, with 13 bases left between them. Germline V lookup: CDR1 SEHNR, CDR2 FQNEAQ (reference sequence). CDR3 length equals 14 residues. The CDR3 coding sequence is TGTGCCAGCAGCCGGGACCTGTTAGACACTGAAGCTTTCTTT. Translation: CASSRDLLDTEAFF.

A remark on this clonotype: A read error may be the cause here, since a much bigger clone is one base away. This chain connects TRBV20-1 to TRBJ1-2, with D unclear. CDR3 length: 12 amino acids. From germline, CDR1 is DFQATT and CDR2 SNEGSKA (reference sequence). Trimming pared 8 bases from V and 1 base from J, leaving 11 bases between. CDR3 in DNA: TGCAGTCCTAAAGCGTTTAACTATGGCTACACCTTC. Translating gives CSPKAFNYGYTF.

In this sample, this clonotype turned up once. The chain joins TRBV12-3 or TRBV12-4 to TRBJ2-3, with TRBD1 matching 8 bases. The CDR3 has 19 residues. V lost 6 bases and J lost 2; bases outside the gene matches: 19. The CDR3 DNA follows: TGTGCCAGCAGCCGTTATTCTCGACAGGGGCGAAGATCCACAGATACGCAGTATTTT. It codes for CASSRYSRQGRRSTDTQYF.

The chain links TRBV27 to TRBJ2-1, with D perhaps matching TRBD2 (6 bases). CDR1 and CDR2 (germline): MNHEY, SMNVEV (reference sequence). This CDR3 region has 15 residues. V lost 2 bases and J lost 7, with 15 bases in between. CDR3 sequence: CASSLTNLRGNEQFF. The CDR3 region has the DNA TGTGCCAGCAGTTTAACTAACCTGCGGGGTAATGAGCAGTTCTTC.

This chain joins TRBV6-1 and TRBJ1-2; D not resolved. The CDR3 loop spans 15 amino acids. The germline gives CDR1 MNHNS, CDR2 SASEGT. The V end was cut by 1 base, the J end by 4 bases, with 13 bases between. CDR3 amino acids: CASSEESGGVYGYTF. For the CDR3, the DNA is TGTGCCAGCAGTGAAGAGTCAGGTGGAGTCTATGGCTACACCTTC.

The chain joins TRBV29-1 to TRBJ2-1; 8 nucleotides align to TRBD2. Germline V gene data show CDR1 as SQVTM and CDR2 as ANQGSEA. J gave up 2 bases and V 4 bases, and 4 bases lay outside the gene matches. The CDR3 is 14 residues long. CDR3 coding DNA: TGCAGCGTTGCTCCGGGACTAGCCTACAATGAGCAGTTCTTC. Amino acid sequence: CSVAPGLAYNEQFF.

This chain links TRBV4-2 with TRBJ2-7; TRBD2 matches at 10 bases. Germline V CDR1 and CDR2: LGHNA, YNFKEQ. CDR3 length: 16 residues. J gave up 5 bases and V 1 base, and 8 bases lay outside the gene matches. CDR3 nucleotides: TGTGCCAGCAGCCAAGGGGCTAGCGGGAGTTCCCACGAGCAGTACTTC. It translates to CASSQGASGSSHEQYF.

J is TRBJ2-5 and V is TRBV21-1. TRBV21-1 is classified as a pseudogene. The CDR3 length is 15 residues. The CDR3 DNA follows: TGTGCCAGCATCATGCCGATCCAGCCGCCGGCGACCCAGTACTTC. It translates to CASIMPIQPPATQYF.

The count of this clonotype is one. The V and J genes are TRBV20-1 and TRBJ2-3; TRBD1 matches at 10 bases. In germline, CDR1 is DFQATT, CDR2 SNEGSKA (reference sequence). The CDR3 contains 14 residues. Trimming at V came to 5 bases and at J to 1 base, leaving 3 bases not matched to a gene. This CDR3 reads CSASTGGGTDTQYF. CDR3 sequence (DNA): TGCAGTGCTTCGACAGGGGGCGGCACAGATACGCAGTATTTT.

The chain joins TRBV20-1 to TRBJ1-5; tentatively, D is TRBD1 (5 bases). Trimming took 1 base from V and 4 from J, leaving 23 bases between them. Germline CDR1 and CDR2: DFQATT and SNEGSKA (reference sequence). This CDR3 is built from 18 residues. The CDR3 DNA reads TGCAGTGCTAGAGGGACCTCTGGGACCGCTGTGGGGAATCAGCCCCAGCATTTT. Its protein is CSARGTSGTAVGNQPQHF.

The chain employs TRBV4-1 and TRBJ2-7, with D perhaps matching TRBD1 (6 bases). With 1 base removed from V and 5 bases from J, the gap between germline ends came to 15 bases. The CDR3 is 15 amino acids. Germline V lookup: CDR1 MGHRA, CDR2 YSYEKL. CDR3 nucleotides: TGCGCCAGCAGCCAAGGGTGGGGGCCCCGGGACGAGCAGTACTTC. Translated, it gives CASSQGWGPRDEQYF.